The source of this TCR beta chain is a study of monozygotic twins with inflammatory bowel disease. TCRdb re-analyzed the 5' RACE reads; it lists each CDR3 protein once, without DNA. The sample table includes about 380,000 distinct CDR3 sequences. About this clonotype: Its antigen is still unknown.

Overall study results and limits: Some repertoire variability may stem from patients' differing immunosuppressive treatments.

The length of the CDR3 is 15 residues. Germline V gene lookup returns CDR1 DFQATT and CDR2 SNEGSKA (reference sequence). This TCR derives from a human donor with ulcerative colitis or Crohn's disease, or a healthy co-twin of an affected twin (not recorded which). The rearrangement joins TRBV20-1 to TRBJ2-7; TCRdb calls TRBD1, which cannot be checked without DNA. Sequenced: blood. The CDR3 sequence is CSAKNLAGVSYEQYF.